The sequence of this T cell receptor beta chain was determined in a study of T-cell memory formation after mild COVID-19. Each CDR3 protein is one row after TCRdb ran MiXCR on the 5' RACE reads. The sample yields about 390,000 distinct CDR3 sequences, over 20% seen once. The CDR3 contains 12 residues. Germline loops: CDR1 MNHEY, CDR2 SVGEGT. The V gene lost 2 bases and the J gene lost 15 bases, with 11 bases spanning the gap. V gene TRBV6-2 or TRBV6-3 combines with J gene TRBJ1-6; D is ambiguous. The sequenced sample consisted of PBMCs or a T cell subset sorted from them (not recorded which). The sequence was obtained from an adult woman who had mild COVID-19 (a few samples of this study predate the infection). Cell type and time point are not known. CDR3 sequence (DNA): TGTGCCAGCAGTTACGCGTCCTTGAACCTCCACTTT. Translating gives CASSYASLNLHF.